This T cell receptor beta chain is drawn from a study of shared clonotypes between healthy human individuals. For this clone: Its antigen is not known.

Approximately 210 ng DNA, 30,000 or so T cell genomes, went into each sorted-subset replicate PCR. Some clones are missing from TCRdb's copy, which holds only in-frame ones; the method was immunoSEQ multiplex PCR. The sample carries about 2.4 million clones, under 95% recorded once. Germline values: CDR1 MDHEN, CDR2 SYDVKM. J lost 5 bases, V lost 6 bases, and 11 bases had no gene match. The length of the CDR3 is 16 residues. Into CD45RA+ naive and CD45RA-negative memory subsets, the CD4+ cells were split. Overall study findings and caveats: Although depth was large, rarefaction showed that sequencing of the sorted subsets was incomplete. Unshared clonotypes carried lower generation probabilities than those common to all four donors.

The source is a man between 18 and 29 years old in good health. Some clones in this sample may be carry-over from other donors' samples. The chain has TRBV28 and TRBJ2-1, with 9 bases lining up with TRBD2. Specimen: naive CD4+ T cells from PBMCs. The subset was: CD45RA+ positively selected. Here the CDR3 DNA reads TGTGCCAGCAGCCCCCCGGGACTAGCTTTTAACAATGAGCAGTTCTTC. As protein: CASSPPGLAFNNEQFF.